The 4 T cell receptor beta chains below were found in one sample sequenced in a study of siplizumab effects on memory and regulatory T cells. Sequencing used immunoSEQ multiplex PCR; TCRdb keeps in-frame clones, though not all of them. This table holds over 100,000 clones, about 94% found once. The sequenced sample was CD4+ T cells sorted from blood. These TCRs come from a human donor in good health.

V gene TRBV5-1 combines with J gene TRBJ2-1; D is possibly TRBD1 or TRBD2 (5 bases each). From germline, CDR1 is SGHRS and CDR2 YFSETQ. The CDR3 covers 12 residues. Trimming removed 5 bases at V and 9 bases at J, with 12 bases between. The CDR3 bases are TGCGCCAGCAGGAAAGTGGGGGTTGAGCAGTTCTTC. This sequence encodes CASRKVGVEQFF.

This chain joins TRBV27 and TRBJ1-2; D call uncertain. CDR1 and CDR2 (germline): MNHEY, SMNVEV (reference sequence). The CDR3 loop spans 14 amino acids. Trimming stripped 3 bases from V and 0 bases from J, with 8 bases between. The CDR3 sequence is CASSFRHPNYGYTF. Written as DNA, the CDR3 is TGTGCCAGCAGTTTCCGGCATCCTAACTATGGCTACACCTTC.

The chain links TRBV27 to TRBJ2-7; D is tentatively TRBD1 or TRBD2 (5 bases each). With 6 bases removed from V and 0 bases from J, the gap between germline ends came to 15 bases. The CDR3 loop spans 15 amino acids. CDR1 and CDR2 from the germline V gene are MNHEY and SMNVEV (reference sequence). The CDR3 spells CASRTRHGTSYEQYF. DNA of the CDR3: TGTGCCAGCAGGACAAGACACGGGACCTCCTACGAGCAGTACTTC.

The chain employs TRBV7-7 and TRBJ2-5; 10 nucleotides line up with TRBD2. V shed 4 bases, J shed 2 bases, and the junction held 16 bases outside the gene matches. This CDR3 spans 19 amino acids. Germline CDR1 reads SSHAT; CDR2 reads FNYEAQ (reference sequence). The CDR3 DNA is TGTGCCAGCAGCTCCGATATCAATCTAGCGGGAGCCCCTCAAGAGACCCAGTACTTC. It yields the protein CASSSDINLAGAPQETQYF.